This T cell receptor (beta chain) was captured in a study of cytomegalovirus exposure and HLA in healthy donors. Comments on this clone: Its antigen is currently unknown.

After removal of 2 bases from V and 4 bases from J, the junction contained 14 bases not matched to a gene. The germline V gene has CDR1 KGHSH and CDR2 LQKENI. The CDR3 consists of 18 residues. Overall study results and limits: A few chains linked to CMV were shown in vitro to be specific for CMV antigens. Many donors shared some public TCRs, even though most TCR sequences were rare. Later genetic work tied a missense DCLRE1C variant to beta-chain V and J trimming.

PCR employed 60 Vbeta and 13 Jbeta primers. Sequenced by immunoSEQ multiplex PCR; TCRdb stores in-frame clones only, minus some. There are around 140,000 clones in the sample; just under 85% occur only once, and 1.4% to 1.5% lies in the top ten. The sequencing sample was made of PBMCs. The chain combines TRBV18 with TRBJ1-3; 7 bases match TRBD1. The sequence came from a man aged 25 to 45 in good health and CMV-seropositive. Written as DNA, the CDR3 is TGTGCCAGCTCACCATTGGGCTGGATGACGACAGGGGGAAACACCATATATTTT. Protein sequence: CASSPLGWMTTGGNTIYF.